This T cell receptor beta chain was obtained from a study of T cell responses to AZD1222 COVID-19 vaccine. This clone was counted between two and nine times. The junction departs from germline at one end; a sequencing error may be responsible. This CDR3 has 12 residues. CDR1 is GTSNPN, CDR2 SVGIG, per germline (reference sequence). Generated by immunoSEQ multiplex PCR, the TCRdb table keeps only in-frame clones and is missing some. The table shows 80,000 to 90,000 clones, with 90% occurring only once. This receptor was taken from an adult who received the AZD1222 COVID-19 vaccine. The sample here was peripheral blood, taken 28 days after the second AZD1222 dose. The chain carries TRBV30 and TRBJ1-1, with TRBD1 as a possible D gene (6 bases). CDR3 region: CAWSVRRTEGGF. The CDR3 DNA reads as TGTGCCTGGAGTGTACGTCGAACTGAAGGGGGATTT.